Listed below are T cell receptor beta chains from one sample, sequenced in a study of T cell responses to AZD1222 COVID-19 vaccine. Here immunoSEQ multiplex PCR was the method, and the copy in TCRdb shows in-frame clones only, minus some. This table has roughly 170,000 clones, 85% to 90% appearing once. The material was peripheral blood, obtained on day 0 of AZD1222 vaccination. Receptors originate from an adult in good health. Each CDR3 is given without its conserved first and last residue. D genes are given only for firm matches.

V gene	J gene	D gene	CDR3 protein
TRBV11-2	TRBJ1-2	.	ASRGYGYT
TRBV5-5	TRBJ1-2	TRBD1	ATRTGEGYGYT
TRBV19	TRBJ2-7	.	ASSISSYEQY
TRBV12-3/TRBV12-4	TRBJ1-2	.	ASSQGGDYGYT
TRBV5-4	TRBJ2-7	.	ASSLAQGDHEQY
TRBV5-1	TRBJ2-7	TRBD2	ASSWTSGSYEQY
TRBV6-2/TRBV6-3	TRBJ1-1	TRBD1	ASSYSGQGRTEAF
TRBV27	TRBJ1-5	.	ASSLSWQGNQPQH
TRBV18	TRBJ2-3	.	ASHLTGATDTQY
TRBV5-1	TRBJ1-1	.	ASSPNGGEAF
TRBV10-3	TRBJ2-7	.	AVLGERSSYEQY
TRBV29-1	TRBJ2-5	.	SVGETQY
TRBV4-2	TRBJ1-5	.	ASSPRAVNQPQH
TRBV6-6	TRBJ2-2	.	ASSPWVLSNTGELF
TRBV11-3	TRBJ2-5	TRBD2	ASSLVAGGETQY
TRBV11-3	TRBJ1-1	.	ASSLDGRGGIDEAF
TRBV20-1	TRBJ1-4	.	SATETGATNEKLF
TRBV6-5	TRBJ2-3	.	ASSYSGPSTDTQY
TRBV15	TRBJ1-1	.	ATSRSRGEPANTEAF
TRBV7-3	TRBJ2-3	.	ASSNSRGPTDTQY
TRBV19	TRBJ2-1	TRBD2	ASTTSGYNEQF
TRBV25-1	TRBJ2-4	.	ASRGPSSNIQY
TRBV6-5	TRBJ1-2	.	ASSYGVQEGYT
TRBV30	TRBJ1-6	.	AWSVRQGAQGGNSPLH